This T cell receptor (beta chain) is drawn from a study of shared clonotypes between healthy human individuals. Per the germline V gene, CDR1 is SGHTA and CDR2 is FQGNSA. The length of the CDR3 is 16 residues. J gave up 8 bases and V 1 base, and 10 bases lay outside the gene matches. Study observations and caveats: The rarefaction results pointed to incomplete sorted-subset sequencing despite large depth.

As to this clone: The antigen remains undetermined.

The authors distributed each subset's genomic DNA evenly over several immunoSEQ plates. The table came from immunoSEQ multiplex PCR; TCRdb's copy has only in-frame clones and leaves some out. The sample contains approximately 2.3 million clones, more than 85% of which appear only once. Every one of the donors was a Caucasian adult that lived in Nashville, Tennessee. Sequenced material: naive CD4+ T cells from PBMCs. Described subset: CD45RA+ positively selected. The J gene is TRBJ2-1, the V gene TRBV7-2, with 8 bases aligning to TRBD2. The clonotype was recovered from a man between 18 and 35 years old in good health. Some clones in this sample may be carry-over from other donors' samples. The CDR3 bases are TGTGCCAGCAGCTTAGGAACTAGCGGCTGGAGCCATGAGCAGTTCTTC. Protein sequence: CASSLGTSGWSHEQFF.